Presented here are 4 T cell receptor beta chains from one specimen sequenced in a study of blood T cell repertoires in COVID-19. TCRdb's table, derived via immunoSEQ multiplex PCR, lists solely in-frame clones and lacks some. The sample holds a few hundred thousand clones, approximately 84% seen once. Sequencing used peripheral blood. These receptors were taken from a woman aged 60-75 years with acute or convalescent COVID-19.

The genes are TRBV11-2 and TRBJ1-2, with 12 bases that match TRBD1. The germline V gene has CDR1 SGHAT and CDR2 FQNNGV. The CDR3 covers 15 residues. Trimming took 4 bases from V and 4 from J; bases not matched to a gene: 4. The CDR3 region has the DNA TGTGCCAGCAGCTACGGGACAGGGGGCGGCTATGGCTACACCTTC. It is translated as CASSYGTGGGYGYTF.

The CDR3 sequence: CASSETSTDTQYF. The CDR3 DNA reads TGTGCCAGTAGTGAGACTAGCACAGATACGCAGTATTTT. J is TRBJ2-3 and V is TRBV19; D not certain. Germline V CDR1 and CDR2: LNHDA, SQIVND (reference sequence). The CDR3 is 13 amino acids. Trimming pared 5 bases from V and 0 bases from J, leaving 6 bases between.

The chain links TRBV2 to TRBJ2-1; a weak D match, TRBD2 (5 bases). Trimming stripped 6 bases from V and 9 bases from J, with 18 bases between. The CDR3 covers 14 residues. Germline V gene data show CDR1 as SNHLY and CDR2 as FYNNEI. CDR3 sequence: CASRGSSSNGEQFF. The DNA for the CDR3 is TGTGCCAGCAGAGGATCTAGCTCCAATGGTGAGCAGTTCTTC.

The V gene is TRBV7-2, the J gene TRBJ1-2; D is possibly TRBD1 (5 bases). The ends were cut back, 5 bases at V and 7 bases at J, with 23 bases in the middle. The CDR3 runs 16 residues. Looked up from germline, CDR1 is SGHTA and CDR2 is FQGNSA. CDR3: CASSLWTHSGGIGYTF. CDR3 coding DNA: TGTGCCAGCAGCCTATGGACACATTCGGGCGGGATTGGCTACACCTTC.